This T cell receptor (beta chain) was documented in a study of blood T cell repertoires in COVID-19. Trimming took 4 bases from V and 3 from J, leaving 9 bases between them. The CDR3 spans 13 residues. The germline gives CDR1 SGHDN, CDR2 FVKESK. The table came from immunoSEQ multiplex PCR; TCRdb's copy has only in-frame clones and leaves some out. Of more than 200,000 clones in the sample, about four fifths were seen once. The receptor was derived from a woman aged 45-65 years with acute or convalescent COVID-19. Input material: peripheral blood. The chain combines TRBV14 with TRBJ1-2, with D perhaps matching TRBD1 (5 bases). Written as DNA, the CDR3 is TGTGCCAGCAGCCGCAGGGCAGACTATGGCTACACCTTC. Protein product: CASSRRADYGYTF.